These T cell receptor beta chains were read from a single sample in a study of T cell repertoires in ileal Crohn's disease. Sequencing used immunoSEQ multiplex PCR; TCRdb keeps in-frame clones, though not all of them. The sample records a few thousand clones, around 71% being singletons. The specimen sequenced was ileal tissue. The receptors derive from an adult with Crohn's disease. The CDR3 runs from the conserved cysteine through the conserved F or W. Fields, in order: D gene, clone size, J gene, V gene, CDR3 DNA, CDR3 protein. D genes are given only for firm matches. The size of a clone is reported for some rows only, either as once, few or many, or as a class for expanded clones.

D: TRBD1; size: .; J: TRBJ1-1; V: TRBV5-1; DNA: TGCGCCAGCAGCCAGACAGGGCCGAACACTGAAGCTTTCTTT; CDR3: CASSQTGPNTEAFF
D: .; size: .; J: TRBJ2-7; V: TRBV6-1; DNA: TGTGCCAGCAGTGACGGTCAGGGGAGCTCCTACGAGCAGTACTTC; CDR3: CASSDGQGSSYEQYF
D: .; size: .; J: TRBJ1-4; V: TRBV30; DNA: TGTGCCTGGAGTTGGAGTACAACTAATGAAAAACTGTTTTTT; CDR3: CAWSWSTTNEKLFF
D: .; size: .; J: TRBJ2-3; V: TRBV5-8; DNA: TGTGCCAGCAGCCGAGGGCAGGCTGGCACAGATACGCAGTATTTT; CDR3: CASSRGQAGTDTQYF
D: .; size: .; J: TRBJ2-1; V: TRBV4-1; DNA: TGCGCCAGCAGCCGTAAGGGGTCAGGGGAGCAGTTCTTC; CDR3: CASSRKGSGEQFF
D: TRBD1; size: few; J: TRBJ1-1; V: TRBV7-8; DNA: TGTGCCAGCAGCCCAACGGGGACAGGGGGCCCTGAAGCTTTCTTT; CDR3: CASSPTGTGGPEAFF
D: .; size: .; J: TRBJ1-1; V: TRBV13; DNA: TGTGCCAGCAGCACCCGGGGGGGGTCCACTGAAGCTTTCTTT; CDR3: CASSTRGGSTEAFF
D: .; size: .; J: TRBJ1-5; V: TRBV5-6; DNA: TGTGCCAGCAGCGTGAGGGGCAATCAGCCCCAGCATTTT; CDR3: CASSVRGNQPQHF
D: TRBD1; size: .; J: TRBJ1-5; V: TRBV25-1; DNA: TGTGCCAGCAGTGGGGGGACAGGTAATCAGCCCCAGCATTTT; CDR3: CASSGGTGNQPQHF
D: .; size: .; J: TRBJ1-2; V: TRBV10-3; DNA: TGTGCCATCAGTACGGGGAGAACCCTTACTAACTATGGCTACACCTTC; CDR3: CAISTGRTLTNYGYTF
D: .; size: .; J: TRBJ1-1; V: TRBV28; DNA: TGTGCCACCGTAGAGATACGGAACACTGAAGCTTTCTTT; CDR3: CATVEIRNTEAFF
D: .; size: .; J: TRBJ2-1; V: TRBV10-2; DNA: TGCGCCAGCAGTTTCTCTTCGGCCGAATGGAGGTTAAGTGAGCAGTTCTTC; CDR3: CASSFSSAEWRLSEQFF
D: TRBD1; size: once; J: TRBJ1-1; V: TRBV2; DNA: TGTGCCAGCTACCGACAGGGCATGAACACTGAAGCTTTCTTT; CDR3: CASYRQGMNTEAFF
D: .; size: .; J: TRBJ2-5; V: TRBV7-9; DNA: TGTGCCAGCAGCTTATGGGGGGAAGAGACCCAGTACTTC; CDR3: CASSLWGEETQYF
D: TRBD1; size: .; J: TRBJ2-3; V: TRBV5-4; DNA: TGTGCCAGCAGATCTACCGGGACAGGGGATGGTACGCAGTATTTT; CDR3: CASRSTGTGDGTQYF
D: .; size: .; J: TRBJ1-2; V: TRBV19; DNA: TGTGCCAGTAGTCCCCAGGGGTTCGGCTATGGCTACACCTTC; CDR3: CASSPQGFGYGYTF
D: TRBD1; size: .; J: TRBJ2-7; V: TRBV28; DNA: TGTGCCAGCAGTTACCAAACGGACAGGGGAGGGACCTACGAGCAGTACTTC; CDR3: CASSYQTDRGGTYEQYF
D: .; size: .; J: TRBJ1-5; V: TRBV19; DNA: TGTGCCAGTAGTACAGGGGTTCAGCCCCAGCATTTT; CDR3: CASSTGVQPQHF
D: .; size: .; J: TRBJ1-2; V: TRBV5-4; DNA: TGTGCCAGCAGCTCAGTAGCCGGGAGTGGCTATGGCTACACCTTC; CDR3: CASSSVAGSGYGYTF
D: .; size: large; J: TRBJ2-5; V: TRBV6-5; DNA: TGTGCCAGCAGTTACGGGGGCCCTCAAGAGACCCAGTACTTC; CDR3: CASSYGGPQETQYF
D: .; size: once; J: TRBJ1-2; V: TRBV30; DNA: TGTGCCTGCCATACCCCCCGGTGGGGCTACACCTTC; CDR3: CACHTPRWGYTF
D: .; size: .; J: TRBJ2-7; V: TRBV4-1; DNA: TGCGCCAGCAGCCTAGAGGCTCAGGGTTCCTACGAGCAGTACTTC; CDR3: CASSLEAQGSYEQYF
D: .; size: .; J: TRBJ2-7; V: TRBV6-6; DNA: TGTGCCAGCAGTTACTCGCGGGACAGATTGTCCTACGAGCAGTACTTC; CDR3: CASSYSRDRLSYEQYF
D: TRBD2; size: .; J: TRBJ2-3; V: TRBV5-1; DNA: TGCGCCAGCAGCTCGGGGACTAGCGGGCTCACAGATACGCAGTATTTT; CDR3: CASSSGTSGLTDTQYF
D: TRBD1; size: .; J: TRBJ2-1; V: TRBV9; DNA: TGTGCCAGCAGCGTGGACAGGGTCAATGAGCAGTTCTTC; CDR3: CASSVDRVNEQFF
D: .; size: few; J: TRBJ1-4; V: TRBV5-5; DNA: TGTGCCAGCAGCTTGGGGGGAGATGAAAAACTGTTTTTT; CDR3: CASSLGGDEKLFF
D: .; size: .; J: TRBJ1-1; V: TRBV7-8; DNA: TGTGCCAGCAGCTCGCTACCTCAGGGGCCCCTTAGGAACACTGAAGCTTTCTTT; CDR3: CASSSLPQGPLRNTEAFF
D: .; size: .; J: TRBJ1-1; V: TRBV10-3; DNA: TGTGCCATCAGCGGTCCCCCCACTGAAGCTTTCTTT; CDR3: CAISGPPTEAFF
D: .; size: .; J: TRBJ2-1; V: TRBV7-7; DNA: TGTGCTAGCAGCTTAGAACTCCACAATGAGCAGTTCTTC; CDR3: CASSLELHNEQFF
D: .; size: .; J: TRBJ1-5; V: TRBV18; DNA: TGTGCCAGCTTAATGGACAACAATCAGCCCCAGCATTTT; CDR3: CASLMDNNQPQHF
D: TRBD1; size: .; J: TRBJ2-7; V: TRBV5-1; DNA: TGCGCCAGCAGCTCCGGGACAGGGGTCGAGCAGTACTTC; CDR3: CASSSGTGVEQYF
D: .; size: few; J: TRBJ1-2; V: TRBV19; DNA: TGTGCCAGTAGTATTTATTCCTCGTTGGTGGCGTCGGGGGGCTACACCTTC; CDR3: CASSIYSSLVASGGYTF
D: .; size: few; J: TRBJ2-5; V: TRBV6-1; DNA: TGTGCCAGCAGTGAAGCAGGAGGCGGGATTCCGGAGACCCAGTACTTC; CDR3: CASSEAGGGIPETQYF
D: TRBD2; size: .; J: TRBJ2-3; V: TRBV5-1; DNA: TGCGCCAGCAGAATGCGGGGGAGTAGCACAGATACGCAGTATTTT; CDR3: CASRMRGSSTDTQYF
D: .; size: .; J: TRBJ1-6; V: TRBV30; DNA: TGTGCTTCCCCCTCGGGACAAAAAAAACCACCCCTCCACTTT; CDR3: CASPSGQKKPPLHF
D: TRBD2; size: .; J: TRBJ2-5; V: TRBV30; DNA: TGTGCCTGGAGTTTTTCGGGACTAACGGACCAAGAGACCCAGTACTTC; CDR3: CAWSFSGLTDQETQYF
D: .; size: .; J: TRBJ2-3; V: TRBV18; DNA: TGTGCCAGCTCACCATTCCAGGGGACAGATACGCAGTATTTT; CDR3: CASSPFQGTDTQYF
D: .; size: .; J: TRBJ2-7; V: TRBV10-1; DNA: TGCGCCAGCAGTGTCTCATACAGGGAGCCCCCAACCTACGAGCAGTACTTC; CDR3: CASSVSYREPPTYEQYF
D: .; size: .; J: TRBJ2-7; V: TRBV19; DNA: TGTGCCAGTAGTATAGCAGGGTACGAGCAGTACTTC; CDR3: CASSIAGYEQYF
D: TRBD1; size: .; J: TRBJ1-5; V: TRBV5-1; DNA: TGCGCCAGCAGCTATGACGGACAGGTTAATCAGCCCCAGCATTTT; CDR3: CASSYDGQVNQPQHF
D: .; size: few; J: TRBJ2-5; V: TRBV9; DNA: TGTGCCAGCAGCTTCCCCTCCGAGACCCAGTACTTC; CDR3: CASSFPSETQYF
D: .; size: .; J: TRBJ2-1; V: TRBV5-4; DNA: TGTGCCAGCCCTCTGAACGGTAGAGACAATGAGCAGTTCTTC; CDR3: CASPLNGRDNEQFF
D: .; size: .; J: TRBJ1-1; V: TRBV7-9; DNA: TGTGCCAGCAGCTCCAAACAGGCTTTGTGGGCTGAAGCTTTCTTT; CDR3: CASSSKQALWAEAFF
D: TRBD1; size: .; J: TRBJ1-6; V: TRBV5-6; DNA: TGTGCCAGCAGTCCCAACAGGGGAAGTTCACCCCTCCACTTT; CDR3: CASSPNRGSSPLHF
D: TRBD2; size: .; J: TRBJ2-1; V: TRBV9; DNA: TGTGCCAGCAGCACAGGAAGCGGGGGATACAATGAGCAGTTCTTC; CDR3: CASSTGSGGYNEQFF
D: .; size: .; J: TRBJ2-7; V: TRBV5-1; DNA: TGCGCCAGCAACTTAGGAGGGAGCCAGGACCCCTACGAGCAGTACTTC; CDR3: CASNLGGSQDPYEQYF
D: TRBD1; size: large; J: TRBJ1-5; V: TRBV2; DNA: TGTGCCAGCAGTGAGGGACAGGGGGTCGTAGCGCCCCAGCATTTT; CDR3: CASSEGQGVVAPQHF
D: .; size: .; J: TRBJ2-7; V: TRBV30; DNA: TGTGCCTGGAGTGGTGAGTCAGGGGCCCTATCCTACGAGCAGTACTTC; CDR3: CAWSGESGALSYEQYF
D: .; size: .; J: TRBJ1-2; V: TRBV28; DNA: TGTGCCAGCATGTACAGGGAGAGTGGCTACACCTTC; CDR3: CASMYRESGYTF
D: TRBD1; size: few; J: TRBJ1-6; V: TRBV6-5; DNA: TGTGCCAGCAAGATGGGACAGCCAAATTCACCCCTCCACTTT; CDR3: CASKMGQPNSPLHF
D: .; size: .; J: TRBJ2-4; V: TRBV9; DNA: TGTGCCAGCACCAGCGGCATTACACGGCGGGGCAAAAACATTCAGTACTTC; CDR3: CASTSGITRRGKNIQYF
D: .; size: .; J: TRBJ2-1; V: TRBV29-1; DNA: TGCAGCGTGGAGAGGGGGGGATACAATGAGCAGTTCTTC; CDR3: CSVERGGYNEQFF
D: TRBD1; size: .; J: TRBJ1-3; V: TRBV10-2; DNA: TGCGCCAGCAGTTCAGACAGGGGTAATGGAAACACCATATATTTT; CDR3: CASSSDRGNGNTIYF
D: .; size: .; J: TRBJ1-1; V: TRBV27; DNA: TGTGCCAGCAGTTTACACAGGGTTGAAGCTTTCTTT; CDR3: CASSLHRVEAFF
D: TRBD1; size: .; J: TRBJ1-2; V: TRBV19; DNA: TGTGCCAGTAGTATAGAGACAGGGAAAATCTATGGCTACACCTTC; CDR3: CASSIETGKIYGYTF
D: TRBD1; size: .; J: TRBJ1-2; V: TRBV2; DNA: TGTGCCAGCAGTGAAGGACAGGGGGCTAACTATGGCTACACCTTC; CDR3: CASSEGQGANYGYTF